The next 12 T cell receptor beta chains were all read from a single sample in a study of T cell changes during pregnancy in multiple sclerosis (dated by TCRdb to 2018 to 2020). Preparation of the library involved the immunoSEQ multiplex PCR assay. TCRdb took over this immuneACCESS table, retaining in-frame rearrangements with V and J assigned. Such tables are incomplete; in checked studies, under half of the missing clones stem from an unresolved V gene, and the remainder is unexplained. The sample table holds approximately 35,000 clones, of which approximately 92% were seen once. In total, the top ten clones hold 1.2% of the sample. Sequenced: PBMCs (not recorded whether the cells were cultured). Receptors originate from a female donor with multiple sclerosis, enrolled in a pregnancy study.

The CDR3 is CASSLEGGRKTF. CDR3 in DNA: TGCGCCAGCAGCTTGGAGGGGGGAAGGAAGACCTTC. This rearrangement joins TRBV5-1 to TRBJ1-2; the D gene is possibly TRBD1 (6 bases). The length of the CDR3 is 12 residues. Trimming cost V 0 bases and J 14 bases, with 14 bases left between them. CDR1 is SGHRS and CDR2 is YFSETQ in the germline V gene.

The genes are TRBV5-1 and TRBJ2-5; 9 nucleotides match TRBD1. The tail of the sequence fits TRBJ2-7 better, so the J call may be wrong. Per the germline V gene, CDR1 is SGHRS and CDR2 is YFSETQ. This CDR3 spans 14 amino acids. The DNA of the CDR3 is TGCGCCAGCAACGAGAGACAGGGGGCCTACGAGCAGTACTTC. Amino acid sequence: CASNERQGAYEQYF.

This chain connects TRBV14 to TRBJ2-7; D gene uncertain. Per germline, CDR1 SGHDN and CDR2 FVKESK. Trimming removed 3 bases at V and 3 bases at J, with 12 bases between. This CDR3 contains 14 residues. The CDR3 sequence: CASSHGYPIYEQYF. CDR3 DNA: TGTGCCAGCAGCCACGGCTATCCTATCTACGAGCAGTACTTC. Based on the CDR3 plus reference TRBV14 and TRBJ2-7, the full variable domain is EAGVTQFPSHSVIEKGQTVTLRCDPISGHDNLYWYRRVMGKEIKFLLHFVKESKQDESGMPNNRFLAERTGGTYSTLKVQPAELEDSGVYFCASSHGYPIYEQYFGPGTRLTVT.

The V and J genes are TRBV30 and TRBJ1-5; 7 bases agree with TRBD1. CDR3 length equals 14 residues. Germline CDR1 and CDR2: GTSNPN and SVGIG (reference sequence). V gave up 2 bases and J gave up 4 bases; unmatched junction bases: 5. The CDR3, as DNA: TGTGCCTGGAGTCACAGGGGACTTAATCAGCCCCAGCATTTT. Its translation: CAWSHRGLNQPQHF.

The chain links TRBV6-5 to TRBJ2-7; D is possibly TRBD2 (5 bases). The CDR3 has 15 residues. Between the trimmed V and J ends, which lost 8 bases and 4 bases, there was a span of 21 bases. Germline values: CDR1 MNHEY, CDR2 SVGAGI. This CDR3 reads CASGGADEASYEQYF. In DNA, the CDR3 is TGTGCCAGCGGCGGAGCGGATGAAGCAAGTTACGAGCAGTACTTC.

Here the CDR3 reads CASSYGGGSTDTQYF. CDR3 in DNA: TGTGCCAGCAGTTACGGGGGAGGGAGCACAGATACGCAGTATTTT. This rearrangement joins TRBV6-5 to TRBJ2-3, with 7 bases identical to TRBD2. Trimming removed 2 bases from V and 0 bases from J; junction bases left unmatched: 2. CDR3 length equals 15 residues. CDR1 MNHEY and CDR2 SVGAGI come from the germline V gene.

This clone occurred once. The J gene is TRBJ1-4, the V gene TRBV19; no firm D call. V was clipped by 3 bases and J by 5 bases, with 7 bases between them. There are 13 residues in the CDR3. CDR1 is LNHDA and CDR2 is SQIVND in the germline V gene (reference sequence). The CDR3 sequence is CASSIPPNEKLFF. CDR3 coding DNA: TGTGCCAGTAGTATCCCTCCAAATGAAAAACTGTTTTTT.

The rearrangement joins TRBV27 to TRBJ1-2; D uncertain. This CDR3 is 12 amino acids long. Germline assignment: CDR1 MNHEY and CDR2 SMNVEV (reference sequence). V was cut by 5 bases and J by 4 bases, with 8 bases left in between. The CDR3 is CASSTRGYGYTF. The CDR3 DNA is TGTGCCAGCAGTACCCGAGGCTATGGCTACACCTTC.

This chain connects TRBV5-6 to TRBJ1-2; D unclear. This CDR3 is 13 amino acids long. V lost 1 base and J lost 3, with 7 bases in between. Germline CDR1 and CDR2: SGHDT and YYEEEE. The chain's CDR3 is CASSLSADYGYTF. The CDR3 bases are TGTGCCAGCAGCTTGAGCGCAGACTATGGCTACACCTTC.

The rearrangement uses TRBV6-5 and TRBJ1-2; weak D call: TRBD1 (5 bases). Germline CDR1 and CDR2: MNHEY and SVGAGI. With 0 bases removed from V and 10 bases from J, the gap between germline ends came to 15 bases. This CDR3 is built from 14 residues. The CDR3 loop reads CASSYSSRGSDYTF. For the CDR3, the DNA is TGTGCCAGCAGTTACTCGAGTCGGGGGTCTGACTACACCTTC.

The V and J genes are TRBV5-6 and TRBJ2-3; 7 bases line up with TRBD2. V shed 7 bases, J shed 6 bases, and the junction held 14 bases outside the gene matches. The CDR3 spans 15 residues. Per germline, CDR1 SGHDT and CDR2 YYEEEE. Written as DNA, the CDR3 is TGTGCCAGCTACGGGAGGCGGGAGCCAGAGGATACGCAGTATTTT. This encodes CASYGRREPEDTQYF.

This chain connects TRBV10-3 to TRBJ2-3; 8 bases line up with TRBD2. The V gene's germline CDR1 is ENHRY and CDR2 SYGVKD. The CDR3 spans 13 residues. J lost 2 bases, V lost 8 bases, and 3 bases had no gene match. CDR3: CAIAGGLTDTQYF. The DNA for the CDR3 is TGTGCCATCGCGGGAGGACTCACAGATACGCAGTATTTT.